The clone carrying this T cell receptor beta chain was counted a few times. Antigen specificity is unknown. These data originate in a study of cytomegalovirus exposure and HLA in healthy donors. About the research overall: The Caucasian-associated ancestry cluster contained approximately 81% of the approximately 410 genotyped donors. Study-level points and caveats: When presence/absence was analysed, sequencing depth was taken to be roughly uniform across donors. Exclusion as indistinguishable affected some V segments, including TRBV6-2 and TRBV6-3.

It was with 60 Vbeta and 13 Jbeta primers that the PCR ran. Sequencing used immunoSEQ multiplex PCR; TCRdb keeps in-frame clones, though not all of them. Of around 190,000 clones listed, around 82% were seen once; the top ten hold approximately 14%. The CDR3 totals 17 residues. Trimming left V 4 bases short and J 5 bases short, with 24 bases between. CDR1 and CDR2 from the germline V gene are SGHKS and YYEKEE (reference sequence). Input material: PBMCs. The chain employs TRBV5-5 and TRBJ1-1; TRBD1 is a possible D gene (5 bases). The clonotype originates from a woman in her twenties or thirties in good health and CMV-seropositive. CDR3 in DNA: TGTGCCAGCAGCCAGAGCCGGACACATCGAGCTGTGACTGAAGCTTTCTTT. Protein sequence: CASSQSRTHRAVTEAFF.